The present entry profiles one TCR beta chain with its context. The CDR3 spans 14 residues. This record belongs to a study of blood T cell repertoires in COVID-19. Looking at the study overall: Sites in the United States, Italy and Spain provided acute and convalescent COVID-19 samples. The analysed material was cDNA or gDNA that came from T cells, B-cell-depleted T cells, or PBMCs.

As handled by the study authors: Estimated nucleated cell counts came from reference gene primer amplification. TCRdb's copy holds only in-frame clones and misses some; the assay was immunoSEQ multiplex PCR. V and J calls and clone size are as listed in that table; D and trimming were resolved from the DNA. The data hold around 220,000 clones, with 84% observed a single time. The receptor's source is a woman of 80 years or more with COVID-19, enrolled during active disease. The chain employs TRBV21-1 and TRBJ2-7; no DNA check was done on the table's D call, TRBD2. TRBV21-1 is noted as a pseudogene. Material: peripheral blood. The CDR3 DNA follows: TGTGCCAGCACGCCACTAGCGGGGCTCTACGAGCAGTACTTC. It specifies CASTPLAGLYEQYF.